This passage covers 19 T cell receptor beta chains from one sample sequenced in a study of blood T cell repertoires in COVID-19. TCRdb's copy holds only in-frame clones and misses some; the assay was immunoSEQ multiplex PCR. The sample records 140,000 to 150,000 clones, 80% to 90% being singletons. Material: peripheral blood. The source of these receptors is a man aged 80 or over with acute or convalescent COVID-19.

This chain connects TRBV28 to TRBJ2-2, with 8 bases aligning to TRBD2. CDR3 length: 14 residues. Germline CDR1 reads MDHEN; CDR2 reads SYDVKM. Trimming took 10 bases from V and 5 from J; bases not matched to a gene: 9. The CDR3 nucleotides read TGTGCCACCCGGGGGGGGATAGGAACCGGGGAGCTGTTTTTT. Its protein is CATRGGIGTGELFF.

The chain joins TRBV24-1 to TRBJ2-7, with D uncertain. Per the germline V gene, CDR1 is KGHDR and CDR2 is SFDVKD. Trimming removed 0 bases at V and 9 bases at J, with 8 bases between. There are 12 residues in the CDR3. CDR3 region: CATSDLAGWQYF. CDR3 nucleotide sequence: TGTGCCACCAGTGATTTGGCAGGATGGCAGTACTTC.

Here the CDR3 reads CASSLSRTAPQPQHF. Written as DNA, the CDR3 is TGTGCCAGCAGCTTGTCTCGGACAGCCCCTCAGCCCCAGCATTTT. This chain connects TRBV5-6 to TRBJ1-5; D is possibly TRBD1 (6 bases). The CDR3 covers 15 residues. Germline V gives CDR1 SGHDT, CDR2 YYEEEE. Trimming took off 1 base at V and 6 bases at J, with 14 bases between the two ends.

In its sample, this clone was seen once. V usage is TRBV18 and J usage is TRBJ2-7, with 8 bases aligning to TRBD1. The CDR3 spans 15 residues. V shed 4 bases, J shed 0 bases, and the junction held 5 bases outside the gene matches. From germline, CDR1 is KGHSH and CDR2 LQKENI. The CDR3 loop reads CASSRNDRGSYEQYF. The CDR3 bases are TGTGCCAGCTCACGGAATGACAGGGGCTCCTACGAGCAGTACTTC.

The table lists this clone with a count of one. This chain uses TRBV6-6 with TRBJ2-7; unclear D gene. The V end lost 5 bases, the J end lost 0 bases, and 5 bases lay between the germline ends. The CDR3 is 12 residues long. Germline values: CDR1 MNHNY, CDR2 SVGAGI (reference sequence). The CDR3 loop is CASSLSSYEQYF. In nucleotides, the CDR3 is TGTGCCAGCAGTCTTAGCTCCTACGAGCAGTACTTC.

This clone was seen a handful of times. The chain uses TRBV30 and TRBJ2-5; D possibly corresponds to TRBD1 (6 bases). Germline V gene sequence: CDR1 GTSNPN, CDR2 SVGIG (reference sequence). Trimming cost V 1 base and J 1 base, with 10 bases left between them. There are 14 residues in the CDR3. The CDR3 loop reads CAWSGQVLQETQYF. The CDR3 DNA is TGTGCCTGGAGTGGACAGGTACTCCAAGAGACCCAGTACTTC.

The chain couples TRBV7-2 to TRBJ2-3, with unresolved D. The CDR3 totals 12 residues. Germline lookup yields CDR1 SGHTA and CDR2 FQGNSA. Trimming removed 5 bases from V and 6 bases from J, with 9 bases in between. CDR3 in DNA: TGTGCCAGCAGCGGTCCCAGGGATACGCAGTATTTT. Its translation is CASSGPRDTQYF.

This clone was observed once. The chain is built from TRBV2 and TRBJ2-3, with 7 bases aligning to TRBD1. Germline values: CDR1 SNHLY, CDR2 FYNNEI. This CDR3 region has 14 residues. With 8 bases clipped from V and 0 bases from J, the junction kept 5 bases outside the gene matches. The CDR3 nucleotides are TGTGCCAGCGAAAACAGGGGTAGCACAGATACGCAGTATTTT. Its translation: CASENRGSTDTQYF.

The chain is built from TRBV7-2 and TRBJ2-4; a weak D match, TRBD1 (6 bases). Germline V gene sequence: CDR1 SGHTA, CDR2 FQGNSA. This CDR3 spans 14 amino acids. The ends were cut back, 4 bases at V and 6 bases at J, with 13 bases in the middle. CDR3 residues: CASSSQGGGNIQYF. The CDR3 bases are TGTGCCAGCAGCTCACAAGGGGGTGGAAACATTCAGTACTTC. Drawing the rest from reference TRBV7-2 and TRBJ2-4, the complete variable domain is GAGVSQSPSNKVTEKGKDVELRCDPISGHTALYWYRQSLGQGLEFLIYFQGNSAPDKSGLPSDRFSAERTGGSVSTLTIQRTQQEDSAVYLCASSSQGGGNIQYFGAGTRLSVL.

The chain employs TRBV12-5 and TRBJ1-3, with 8 bases fitting TRBD1. Per the germline V gene, CDR1 is LGHNT and CDR2 is FRNRAP. The CDR3 extends over 14 amino acids. CDR3 in amino acids: CAKVQGESGNTIYF. CDR3 in DNA: TGTGCAAAAGTACAGGGGGAGTCTGGAAACACCATATATTTT.

The rearrangement joins TRBV7-9 to TRBJ1-5, with TRBD1 as a possible D gene (6 bases). V was shortened by 1 base and J by 2 bases, with 9 bases between the two germline ends. Germline values: CDR1 SEHNR, CDR2 FQNEAQ (reference sequence). This CDR3 is built from 15 residues. CDR3 nucleotide sequence: TGTGCCAGCAGCTTAGACAGGGAAGGCAATCAGCCCCAGCATTTT. Amino acid sequence: CASSLDREGNQPQHF.

J is TRBJ2-7 and V is TRBV5-1, with TRBD2 identical over 9 bases. The length of the CDR3 is 15 residues. Germline V gene data show CDR1 as SGHRS and CDR2 as YFSETQ. After removal of 0 bases from V and 2 bases from J, the junction contained 3 bases not matched to a gene. CDR3 residues: CASSLVLAGTYEQYF. The CDR3 DNA is TGCGCCAGCAGCTTGGTCCTAGCGGGAACCTACGAGCAGTACTTC.

The rearrangement links TRBV6-5 to TRBJ2-7, with 7 positions matching TRBD2. Losses at the gene ends were 1 base for V and 1 base for J; bases not matched to a gene: 4. This CDR3 contains 15 residues. The germline V gene encodes CDR1 MNHEY and CDR2 SVGAGI. The CDR3 DNA reads TGTGCCAGCAGTTACTTTGGGGGGGGATCCTACGAGCAGTACTTC. This codes for CASSYFGGGSYEQYF.

This clone was observed a single time. The J gene is TRBJ1-2, the V gene TRBV5-6, with D unresolved. This CDR3 has 14 residues. Trimming cost V 2 bases and J 0 bases, with 8 bases left between them. In germline, CDR1 is SGHDT, CDR2 YYEEEE. The CDR3 region is CASSFHTTNYGYTF. In DNA, the CDR3 is TGTGCCAGCAGCTTTCACACTACTAACTATGGCTACACCTTC.

The rearrangement uses TRBV12-3 or TRBV12-4 and TRBJ1-5; unclear D gene. There are 13 residues in the CDR3. The V end lost 5 bases, the J end lost 3 bases, and 8 bases lay between the germline ends. CDR3 DNA: TGTGCCAGCAGTACTCACGACAATCAGCCCCAGCATTTT. The encoded protein is CASSTHDNQPQHF.

This chain uses TRBV28 with TRBJ1-2, with D tentatively TRBD1 (5 bases). In germline, CDR1 is MDHEN, CDR2 SYDVKM. The V end was cut by 0 bases, the J end by 2 bases, with 10 bases between. The CDR3 is made up of 15 amino acids. The chain's CDR3 is CASSLWQGWNYGYTF. In DNA form, the CDR3 reads TGTGCCAGCAGTTTATGGCAGGGATGGAACTATGGCTACACCTTC.

The sample holds a few counts of this clone. The chain links TRBV6-5 to TRBJ1-5; 8 bases are a match to TRBD1. CDR1 and CDR2 from the germline V gene are MNHEY and SVGAGI. V was clipped by 8 bases and J by 7 bases; unmatched bases: 7. This CDR3 has 13 amino acids. The CDR3 DNA sequence: TGTGCCAGCGGCACAGGGGGAAGGCAGCCCCAGCATTTT. Residues: CASGTGGRQPQHF.

CDR3 nucleotides: TGTGCCAGCAGCCCCACTAGCGCCGCCTACAATGAGCAGTTCTTC. Protein sequence: CASSPTSAAYNEQFF. The chain has TRBV3-1 (or the pseudogene TRBV3-2) and TRBJ2-1; 7 nucleotides agree with TRBD2. With 4 bases clipped from V and 2 bases from J, the junction kept 5 bases outside the gene matches. The CDR3 totals 15 residues. Germline assignment: CDR1 LGHDT and CDR2 YNNKEL (reference sequence).

The V gene is TRBV7-2, the J gene TRBJ1-4; the D gene is possibly TRBD1 (5 bases). V lost 4 bases and J lost 3, with 12 bases in between. The V gene's germline CDR1 is SGHTA and CDR2 FQGNSA. This CDR3 has 15 amino acids. Here the CDR3 reads CASSSGTHSNEKLFF. The CDR3 DNA reads TGTGCCAGCAGCTCCGGGACTCATTCTAATGAAAAACTGTTTTTT. Full variable domain (missing parts from reference TRBV7-2 and TRBJ1-4): GAGVSQSPSNKVTEKGKDVELRCDPISGHTALYWYRQSLGQGLEFLIYFQGNSAPDKSGLPSDRFSAERTGGSVSTLTIQRTQQEDSAVYLCASSSGTHSNEKLFFGSGTQLSVL.